The clone carrying this T cell receptor beta chain showed up just a few times. What it binds is unknown. The sample belongs to a study of T cell responses to AZD1222 COVID-19 vaccine. Study-wide points: Repertoire collection took place solely once the T cell response had peaked.

Pooling covered second doses at about 4 or about 12 weeks. Per the germline V gene, CDR1 is GTSNPN and CDR2 is SVGIG (reference sequence). With 0 bases removed from V and 4 bases from J, the gap between germline ends came to 10 bases. The CDR3 length is 15 residues. The data were produced by immunoSEQ multiplex PCR, yet TCRdb's version contains in-frame clones alone and is incomplete. The top ten clones hold approximately 15% of a sample with 50,000 to 65,000 clones, roughly nine tenths of them seen once. The chain couples TRBV30 to TRBJ1-6; D perhaps matches TRBD1 (6 bases). Specimen: peripheral blood, collected 28 days after the second AZD1222 dose. This clonotype originated in an adult who received the AZD1222 COVID-19 vaccine. This CDR3 is CAWSVRGRYNSPLHF. The CDR3 nucleotides are TGTGCCTGGAGTGTAAGGGGGAGGTATAATTCACCCCTCCACTTT.